Each of the 3 T cell receptor beta chains below was sequenced from the same sample in a study of CD8+CD57+ T cells in acquired aplastic anemia. Profiling that covered TCR beta VDJ and CDR3 relied on genomic DNA as its template. One entry per CDR3 protein, called by TCRdb with MiXCR from the reads. The table records 150,000 to 200,000 distinct CDR3 sequences, about half of them present only once. Sample: sorted CD4+, CD8+, or CD8+CD57+ T cells (not recorded which) from PBMCs. These receptors all come from a human donor in good health.

This clonotype was found once. The rearrangement links TRBV15 to TRBJ1-6, with a possible D match to TRBD1 (5 bases). The germline V and J ends were trimmed by 0 bases and 9 bases, with 18 bases remaining between them. The V gene's germline CDR1 is LNHNV and CDR2 YYDKDF (reference sequence). There are 17 residues in the CDR3. The CDR3 DNA is TGTGCCACCAGCAGAGATTATCATGGGGCTTTATCTTCACCCCTCCACTTT. It translates to CATSRDYHGALSSPLHF.

This clonotype was observed a few times. The chain recombines TRBV18 with TRBJ1-2; D gene ambiguous. Trimming stripped 5 bases from V and 2 bases from J, with 12 bases between. CDR1 is KGHSH and CDR2 is LQKENI in the germline V gene. CDR3 length equals 14 residues. CDR3 residues: CASSADGYNYGYTF. The CDR3 DNA reads TGTGCCAGCTCAGCGGACGGATACAACTATGGCTACACCTTC. Full variable domain (outside the CDR3, taken from reference TRBV18 and TRBJ1-2): NAGVMQNPRHLVRRRGQEARLRCSPMKGHSHVYWYRQLPEEGLKFMVYLQKENIIDESGMPKERFSAEFPKEGPSILRIQQVVRGDSAAYFCASSADGYNYGYTFGSGTRLTVV.

The chain carries TRBV29-1 and TRBJ2-7, with D tentatively TRBD1 or TRBD2 (5 bases each). V shed 7 bases and J shed 7 bases, with 14 bases lying between them. Per the germline V gene, CDR1 is SQVTM and CDR2 is ANQGSEA. The CDR3 sequence is 11 residues long. The CDR3 DNA is TGCAGCGCTCTCGGGGCTTGGGAGCAGTACTTC. This encodes CSALGAWEQYF.